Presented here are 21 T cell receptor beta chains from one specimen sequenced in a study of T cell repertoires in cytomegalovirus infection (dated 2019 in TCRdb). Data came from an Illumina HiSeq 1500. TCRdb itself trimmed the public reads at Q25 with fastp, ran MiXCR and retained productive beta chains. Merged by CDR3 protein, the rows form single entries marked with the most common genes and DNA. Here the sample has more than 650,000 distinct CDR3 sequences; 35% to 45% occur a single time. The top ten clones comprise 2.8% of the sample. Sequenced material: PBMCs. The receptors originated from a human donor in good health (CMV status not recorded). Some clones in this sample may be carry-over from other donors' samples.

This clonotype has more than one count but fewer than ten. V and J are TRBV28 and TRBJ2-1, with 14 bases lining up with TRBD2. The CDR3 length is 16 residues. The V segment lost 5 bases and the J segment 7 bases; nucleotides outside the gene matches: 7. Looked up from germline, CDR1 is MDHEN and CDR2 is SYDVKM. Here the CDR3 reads CASSPGLAGGKNEQFF. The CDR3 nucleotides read TGTGCCAGCAGTCCCGGACTAGCGGGAGGTAAAAATGAGCAGTTCTTC. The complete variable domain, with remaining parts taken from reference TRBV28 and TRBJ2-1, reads DVKVTQSSRYLVKRTGEKVFLECVQDMDHENMFWYRQDPGLGLRLIYFSYDVKMKEKGDIPEGYSVSREKKERFSLILESASTNQTSMYLCASSPGLAGGKNEQFFGPGTRLTVL.

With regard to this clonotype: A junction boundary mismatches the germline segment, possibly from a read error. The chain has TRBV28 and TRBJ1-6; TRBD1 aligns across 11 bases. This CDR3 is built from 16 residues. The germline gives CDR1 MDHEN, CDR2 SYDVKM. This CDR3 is CASSLDRGRRDSTLHF. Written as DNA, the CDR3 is TGTGCCAGCAGCCTGGACAGGGGGCGAAGAGATTCAACCCTCCACTTT.

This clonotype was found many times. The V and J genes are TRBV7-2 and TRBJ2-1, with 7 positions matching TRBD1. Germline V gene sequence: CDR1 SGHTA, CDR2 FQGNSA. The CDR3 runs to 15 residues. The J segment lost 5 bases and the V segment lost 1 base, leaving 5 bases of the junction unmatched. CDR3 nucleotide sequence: TGTGCCAGCAGCTTAGAACAGGGGTGGGACAATGAGCAGTTCTTC. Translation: CASSLEQGWDNEQFF.

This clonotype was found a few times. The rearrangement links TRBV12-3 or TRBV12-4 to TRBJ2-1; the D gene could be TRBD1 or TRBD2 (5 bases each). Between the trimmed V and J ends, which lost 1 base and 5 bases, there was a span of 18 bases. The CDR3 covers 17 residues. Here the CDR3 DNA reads TGTGCCAGCAGTTTAGTGGCCGGGCAGGGACCAAACAATGAGCAGTTCTTC. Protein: CASSLVAGQGPNNEQFF.

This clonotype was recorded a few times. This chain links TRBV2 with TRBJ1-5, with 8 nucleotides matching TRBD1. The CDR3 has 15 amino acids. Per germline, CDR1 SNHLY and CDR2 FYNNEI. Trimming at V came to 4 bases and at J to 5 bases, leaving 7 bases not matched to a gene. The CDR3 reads CASSAYGQGYQPQHF. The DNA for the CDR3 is TGTGCCAGCAGTGCGTACGGACAGGGATATCAGCCCCAGCATTTT.

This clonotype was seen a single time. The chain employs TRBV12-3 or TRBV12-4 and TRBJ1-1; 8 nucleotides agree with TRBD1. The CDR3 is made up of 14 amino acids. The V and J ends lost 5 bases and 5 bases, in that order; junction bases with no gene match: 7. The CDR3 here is CASSRPGGATEAFF. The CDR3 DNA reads TGTGCCAGCAGTCGACCAGGGGGCGCGACTGAAGCTTTCTTT.

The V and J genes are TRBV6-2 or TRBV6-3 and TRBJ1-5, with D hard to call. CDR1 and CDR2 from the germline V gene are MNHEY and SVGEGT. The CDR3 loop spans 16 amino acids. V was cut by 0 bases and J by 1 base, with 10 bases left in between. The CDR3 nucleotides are TGTGCCAGCAGTTACTCGAGGTTCAGAAGCAATCAGCCCCAGCATTTT. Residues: CASSYSRFRSNQPQHF.

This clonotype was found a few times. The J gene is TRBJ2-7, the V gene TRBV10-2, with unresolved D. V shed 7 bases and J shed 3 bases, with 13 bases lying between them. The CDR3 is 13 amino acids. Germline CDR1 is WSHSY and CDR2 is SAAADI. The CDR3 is CASTWGRDYEQYF. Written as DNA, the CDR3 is TGCGCCAGCACTTGGGGAAGGGACTACGAGCAGTACTTC.

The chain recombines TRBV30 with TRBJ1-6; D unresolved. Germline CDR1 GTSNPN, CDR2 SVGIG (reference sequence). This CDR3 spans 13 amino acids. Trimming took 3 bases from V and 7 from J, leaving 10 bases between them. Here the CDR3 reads CAWSSGINSPLHF. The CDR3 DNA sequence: TGTGCCTGGAGCAGTGGCATCAATTCACCCCTCCACTTT.

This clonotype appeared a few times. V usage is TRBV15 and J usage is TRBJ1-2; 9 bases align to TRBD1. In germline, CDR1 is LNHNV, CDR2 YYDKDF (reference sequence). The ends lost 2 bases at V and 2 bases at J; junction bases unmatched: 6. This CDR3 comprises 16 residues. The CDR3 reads CATSRSGDRANYGYTF. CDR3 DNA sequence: TGTGCCACCAGCAGATCAGGGGACAGGGCCAACTATGGCTACACCTTC.

CDR3 nucleotide sequence: TGTGCCAGCAGCGACACCACCAAAAGAGCTAGCAATCAGCCCCAGCATTTT. Its protein is CASSDTTKRASNQPQHF. The chain recombines TRBV27 with TRBJ1-5; no firm D call. Germline V gene sequence: CDR1 MNHEY, CDR2 SMNVEV (reference sequence). The CDR3 loop spans 17 amino acids. Trimming took 6 bases from V and 0 from J, leaving 18 bases between them.

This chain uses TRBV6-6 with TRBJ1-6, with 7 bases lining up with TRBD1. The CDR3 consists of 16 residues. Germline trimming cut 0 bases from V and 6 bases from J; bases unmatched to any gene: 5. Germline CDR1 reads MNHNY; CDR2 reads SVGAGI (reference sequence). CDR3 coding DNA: TGTGCCAGCAGTTACTCGACGGGACAGTTTAATTCACCCCTCCACTTT. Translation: CASSYSTGQFNSPLHF.

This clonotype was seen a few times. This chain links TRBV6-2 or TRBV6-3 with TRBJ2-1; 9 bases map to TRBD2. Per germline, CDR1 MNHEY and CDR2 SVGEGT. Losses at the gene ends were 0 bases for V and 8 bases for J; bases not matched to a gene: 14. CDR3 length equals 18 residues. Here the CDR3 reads CASSYSSSSSGIFHEQFF. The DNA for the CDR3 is TGTGCCAGCAGTTACTCGAGTTCGTCTAGCGGGATCTTCCATGAGCAGTTCTTC.

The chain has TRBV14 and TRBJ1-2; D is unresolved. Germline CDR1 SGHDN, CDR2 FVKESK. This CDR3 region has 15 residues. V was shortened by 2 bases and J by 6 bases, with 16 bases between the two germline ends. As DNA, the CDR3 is TGTGCCAGCAGCCAATTTATAGCGCGAGGCGATGGCTACACCTTC. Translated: CASSQFIARGDGYTF. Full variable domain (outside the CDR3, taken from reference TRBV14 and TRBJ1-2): EAGVTQFPSHSVIEKGQTVTLRCDPISGHDNLYWYRRVMGKEIKFLLHFVKESKQDESGMPNNRFLAERTGGTYSTLKVQPAELEDSGVYFCASSQFIARGDGYTFGSGTRLTVV.

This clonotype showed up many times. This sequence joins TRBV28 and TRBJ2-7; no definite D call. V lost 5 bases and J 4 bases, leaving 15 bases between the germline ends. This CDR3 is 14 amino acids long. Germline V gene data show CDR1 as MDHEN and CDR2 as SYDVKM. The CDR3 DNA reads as TGTGCCAGCAGTCCCCCCGGCGGAGCATACGAGCAGTACTTC. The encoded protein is CASSPPGGAYEQYF.

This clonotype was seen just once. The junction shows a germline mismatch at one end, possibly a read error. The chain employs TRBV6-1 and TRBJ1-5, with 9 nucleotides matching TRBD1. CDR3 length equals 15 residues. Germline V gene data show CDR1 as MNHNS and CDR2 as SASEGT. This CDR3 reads CASRSQGARFQPKHF. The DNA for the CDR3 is TGTGCCAGCAGATCACAGGGGGCAAGGTTTCAGCCCAAGCATTTT.

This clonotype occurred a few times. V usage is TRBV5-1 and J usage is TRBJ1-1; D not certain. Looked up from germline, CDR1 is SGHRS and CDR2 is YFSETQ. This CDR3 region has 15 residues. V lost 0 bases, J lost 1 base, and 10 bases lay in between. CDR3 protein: CASSLAIGRNTEAFF. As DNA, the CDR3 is TGCGCCAGCAGCTTGGCCATCGGGCGGAACACTGAAGCTTTCTTT.

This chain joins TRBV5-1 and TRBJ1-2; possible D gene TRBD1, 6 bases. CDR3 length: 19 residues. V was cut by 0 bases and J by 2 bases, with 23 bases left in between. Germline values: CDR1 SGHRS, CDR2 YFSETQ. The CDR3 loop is CASSLGGGGASPLNYGYTF. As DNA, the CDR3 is TGCGCCAGCAGCTTGGGGGGGGGGGGCGCGAGTCCCCTGAACTATGGCTACACCTTC.

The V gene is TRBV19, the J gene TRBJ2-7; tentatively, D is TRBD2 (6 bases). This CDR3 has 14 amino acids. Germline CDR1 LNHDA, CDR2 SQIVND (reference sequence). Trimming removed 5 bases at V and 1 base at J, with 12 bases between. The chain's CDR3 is CASSPAGISYEQYF. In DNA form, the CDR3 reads TGTGCCAGTAGTCCCGCGGGAATTTCCTACGAGCAGTACTTC.

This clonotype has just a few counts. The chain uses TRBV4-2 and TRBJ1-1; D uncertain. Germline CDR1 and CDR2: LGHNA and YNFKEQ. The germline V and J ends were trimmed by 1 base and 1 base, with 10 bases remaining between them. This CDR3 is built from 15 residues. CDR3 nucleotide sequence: TGTGCCAGCAGCCAAGTCGAGCGAGGGAACACTGAAGCTTTCTTT. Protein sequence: CASSQVERGNTEAFF.

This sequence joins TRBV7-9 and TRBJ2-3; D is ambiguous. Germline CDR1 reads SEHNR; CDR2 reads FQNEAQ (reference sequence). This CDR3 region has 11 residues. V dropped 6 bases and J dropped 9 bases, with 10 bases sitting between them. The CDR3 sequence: CASRRTETQYF. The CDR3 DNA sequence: TGTGCCAGCAGAAGGACGGAGACGCAGTATTTT.